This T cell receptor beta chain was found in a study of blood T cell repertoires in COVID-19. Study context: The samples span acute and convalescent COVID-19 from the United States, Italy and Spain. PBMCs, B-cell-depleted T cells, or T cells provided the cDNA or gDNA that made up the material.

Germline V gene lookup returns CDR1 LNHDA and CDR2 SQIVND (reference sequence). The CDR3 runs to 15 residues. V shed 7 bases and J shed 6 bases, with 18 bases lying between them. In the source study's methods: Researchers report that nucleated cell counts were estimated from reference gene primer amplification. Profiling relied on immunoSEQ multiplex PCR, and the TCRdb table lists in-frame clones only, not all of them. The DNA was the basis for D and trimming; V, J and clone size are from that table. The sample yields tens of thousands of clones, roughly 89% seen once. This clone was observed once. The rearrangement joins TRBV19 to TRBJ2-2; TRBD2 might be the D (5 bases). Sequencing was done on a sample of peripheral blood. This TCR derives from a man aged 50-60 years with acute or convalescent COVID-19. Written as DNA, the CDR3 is TGTGCCAGTACCCGGGGTAAGGGTGACGCCGGGGAGCTGTTTTTT. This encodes CASTRGKGDAGELFF. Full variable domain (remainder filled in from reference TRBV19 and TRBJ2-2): DGGITQSPKYLFRKEGQNVTLSCEQNLNHDAMYWYRQDPGQGLRLIYYSQIVNDFQKGDIAEGYSVSREKKESFPLTVTSAQKNPTAFYLCASTRGKGDAGELFFGEGSRLTVL.